This T cell receptor beta chain was sequenced in a study of T cell responses to AZD1222 COVID-19 vaccine (dated by TCRdb to the early 2020s). Regarding the complete study: A total of about 230 trial participants underwent TCR sequencing, of whom approximately 210 received two doses of AZD1222 and about 25 received two doses of the MenACWY control vaccine. Trial participants were enrolled into age subgroups of 18-55, 56-69 and 70-plus years, which contained 148, 28 and 57 TCR-sequenced participants, respectively.

Comment on this clone: What this receptor recognizes is not known. No base quality values were provided; no much bigger clone lies one nucleotide off.

The CDR3 regions of human TCRbeta chains were analyzed by immunosequencing. Per the original workflow: TCRs in the repertoires were compared against a reference library of SARS-CoV-2-specific TCRs that had been generated with the MIRA antigen-specificity platform. Breadth was defined as the fraction of unique TCRs that were SARS-CoV-2-associated. Depth was defined as the fraction of total T cells that were SARS-CoV-2-associated. Using the MIRA data, each spike-specific TCR was mapped to the spike region that the TCR reacts to and placed in a CD4 or CD8 class. Log10-transformed breadth and depth values were compared by one-way ANOVA with Sidak's multiple comparisons tests. Sourced from immuneACCESS, this table was stored by TCRdb with only in-frame sequences that have V and J called. A share of the clones is absent; for the studies checked, an unresolved V gene accounts for under half, and the remainder has no known explanation. The V and J calls and clone size come from that table; D and trimming were worked out from the DNA. Recorded for this sample are 88,000 or so clones; approximately 91% of them occurred a single time. Less than 5% of the sample rests with the top ten.

Reading from cysteine to phenylalanine, the CDR3 counts 13 amino acids. Solely the CDR3 DNA is kept, with 39 bases framed from the first base. The CDR1 and CDR2 encoded by the germline V gene are SGDLS and YYNGEE. V and J are truncated by 4 bases and 7 bases respectively, leaving an intervening sequence of 14 bases. The time point label, read with the paper, signifies: about 28 days (+/-7) after the second vaccine dose. AZD1222 recipients whose second dose came at about 4 weeks and those whose second dose came at about 12 weeks were combined into one group, since spike-specific TCR depth and breadth did not differ between the two schedules. Vaccinee samples were obtained from the UK trials COV001 and COV002, which included a single-blind randomized controlled phase 2/3 trial of AZD1222 (ChAdOx1 nCoV-19) in healthy adults. For TCRbeta chain sequencing, PBMC samples were collected from trial participants at day 0 and at day 28 after the second dose.

Paper-wide results and their limitations: After two AZD1222 doses, both the breadth and the depth of spike-specific TCRs were significantly higher than at day 0 and than in MenACWY recipients. Because no samples from the day 14 peak response were available, repertoires could be characterized only after the peak T cell response. Reportedly, almost half of the unique spike-specific TCRs recognized epitopes lying outside the regions that are mutated in the B.1.351 and B.1.1.7 variants. The whole spike protein was spanned by vaccine-associated CD4 TCRs, and dominant responses were seen in regions 160-218 and 743-854. Most participants were white British and females outnumbered males, and the authors suggested that clonal diversity may have been underestimated. Conclusions about previously exposed vaccinees were limited because only six AZD1222 recipients were SARS-CoV-2 seropositive at baseline. In the small 56-69-year group, the increase in depth fell short of significance, most likely because of low power.

Sequences were derived from peripheral blood, sampled 28 days after the second AZD1222 dose. This receptor chain uses TRBV9 and TRBJ1-2; the D gene cannot be named for sure. The TCR originated in an adult who received the AZD1222 COVID-19 vaccine. In nucleotides, the sequence is TGTGCCAGCAGCCGCTCCACGGCGGGTGGCTACACCTTC. It is translated as CASSRSTAGGYTF.